This T cell receptor beta chain was profiled in a study of response to subunit inactivated influenza vaccine. A single record per CDR3 protein comes from TCRdb applying MiXCR to the RT-PCR reads. This sample has 500,000 to 600,000 distinct CDR3 sequences, with approximately 12% found just once. This clonotype has at least ten counts. The antigen remains undetermined. V was clipped by 1 base and J by 4 bases; unmatched bases: 13. Germline CDR1 is SGHDT and CDR2 is YYEEEE. The CDR3 spans 19 residues. Study-wide results and limits: Every seasonal influenza vaccination brings in few new T cells, the authors suggested.

The chain recombines TRBV5-6 with TRBJ2-2, with 10 bases identical to TRBD1. Here the sequenced sample was PBMCs from blood, taken about 6 weeks after vaccination. The receptor was isolated from a man in his forties or fifties who received an inactivated influenza vaccine. CDR3 region: CASSLLSETGGRGTGELFF. The CDR3 DNA follows: TGTGCCAGCAGCTTGTTGTCCGAGACAGGGGGCAGGGGCACCGGGGAGCTGTTTTTT. The full variable domain, completed using reference TRBV5-6 and TRBJ2-2, is DAGVTQSPTHLIKTRGQQVTLRCSPKSGHDTVSWYQQALGQGPQFIFQYYEEEERQRGNFPDRFSGHQFPNYSSELNVNALLLGDSALYLCASSLLSETGGRGTGELFFGEGSRLTVL.